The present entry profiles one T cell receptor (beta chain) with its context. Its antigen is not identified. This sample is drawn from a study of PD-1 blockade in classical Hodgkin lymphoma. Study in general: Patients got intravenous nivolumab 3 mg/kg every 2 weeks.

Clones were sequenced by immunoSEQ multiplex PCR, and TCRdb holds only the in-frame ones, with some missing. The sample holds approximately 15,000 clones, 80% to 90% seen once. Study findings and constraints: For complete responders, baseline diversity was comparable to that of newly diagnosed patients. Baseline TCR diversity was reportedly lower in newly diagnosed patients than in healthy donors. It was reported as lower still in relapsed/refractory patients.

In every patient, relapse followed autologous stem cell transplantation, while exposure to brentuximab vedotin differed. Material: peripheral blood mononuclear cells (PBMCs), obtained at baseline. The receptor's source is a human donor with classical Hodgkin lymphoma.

CDR3 nucleotides: TGCGCCAGCAGCCTAGGACAATCCGGGACGAACAACGATGAGCAGTTCTTC. It specifies CASSLGQSGTNNDEQFF. The rearrangement uses TRBV5-1 and TRBJ2-1; D assignment may be TRBD1 or TRBD2 (5 bases each). CDR1 SGHRS and CDR2 YFSETQ come from the germline V gene. Deletions cut 4 bases from V and 8 bases from J, with 25 bases between. The CDR3 has 17 amino acids. The entire variable domain, with the rest obtained from reference TRBV5-1 and TRBJ2-1, is as follows: KAGVTQTPRYLIKTRGQQVTLSCSPISGHRSVSWYQQTPGQGLQFLFEYFSETQRNKGNFPGRFSGRQFSNSRSEMNVSTLELGDSALYLCASSLGQSGTNNDEQFFGPGTRLTVL.